This TCR beta chain was sequenced in a study of CD8 T cells in ankylosing spondylitis. A single record per CDR3 protein comes from TCRdb applying MiXCR to the 5' RACE reads. Counted here are some 250,000 distinct CDR3 sequences, roughly 8.6% occurring once; the ten biggest clones make up about 6.5%. In its sample, this clonotype was seen a few times. Its antigen is unidentified. Findings and caveats of the study: Characteristic, it appeared, of ankylosing spondylitis blood was a TCR beta motif of several highly homologous variants. Researchers reportedly found disease-linked clones significantly enriched in matched ankylosing spondylitis synovial fluid.

The CDR3 is 17 amino acids. Trimming cost V 6 bases and J 6 bases, with 23 bases left between them. Germline V gene lookup returns CDR1 MNHNS and CDR2 SASEGT. Material: blood, either unsorted or a sorted T cell fraction (not recorded which). The TCR was taken from a male donor with ankylosing spondylitis or in good health (not recorded which). V gene TRBV6-1 combines with J gene TRBJ2-2; weak D call: TRBD2 (6 bases). CDR3 nucleotides: TGTGCCAGCAGCCCGACGATGGGGGGAGTGGAGTCCGGGGAGCTGTTTTTT. Amino acids: CASSPTMGGVESGELFF.